The 13 T cell receptor beta chains presented below share a single source sample, sequenced in a study of radiation and T cells in renal cell carcinoma. The table came from immunoSEQ multiplex PCR; TCRdb's copy has only in-frame clones and leaves some out. The sample has 130,000 to 150,000 clones; less than 90% are singletons. The time point: baseline pretreatment blood. As for treatment: 15 Gy SBRT to primary tumor, nephrectomy 4 weeks later. The starting material was blood, obtained from a patient whose treatment included radiotherapy and nephrectomy. Receptors were obtained from a woman aged 70-85 years with renal cell carcinoma.

This chain uses TRBV5-4 with TRBJ2-3; no definite D call. Germline CDR1 SGHNT, CDR2 YYREEE (reference sequence). This CDR3 comprises 14 residues. The V gene lost 0 bases and the J gene lost 4 bases, with 9 bases spanning the gap. The CDR3 bases are TGTGCCAGCAGCTTGGCCCCGCCGGCAGATACGCAGTATTTT. Translated: CASSLAPPADTQYF.

This clone has just one count. This chain joins TRBV19 and TRBJ2-2; weak D call: TRBD1 (6 bases). The CDR3 extends over 14 amino acids. The V gene lost 6 bases and the J gene lost 0 bases, with 8 bases spanning the gap. Per the germline V gene, CDR1 is LNHDA and CDR2 is SQIVND (reference sequence). The CDR3 nucleotides are TGTGCCAGTAGGGGGACATCGAACACCGGGGAGCTGTTTTTT. It specifies CASRGTSNTGELFF.

The chain recombines TRBV4-2 with TRBJ2-5; 8 nucleotides align to TRBD1. The CDR3 has 14 residues. Germline V gene sequence: CDR1 LGHNA, CDR2 YNFKEQ. The V gene end was trimmed by 1 base and the J gene end by 5 bases; junction bases not matched to a gene: 3. CDR3 DNA: TGTGCCAGCAGCCAAGGGCAGGGGGCGGAGACCCAGTACTTC. As protein: CASSQGQGAETQYF.

This chain joins TRBV30 and TRBJ2-5, with 8 bases identical to TRBD2. CDR3 length: 15 residues. The germline V gene has CDR1 GTSNPN and CDR2 SVGIG (reference sequence). The J segment lost 5 bases and the V segment lost 3 bases, leaving 11 bases of the junction unmatched. Here the CDR3 reads CAWSPAFGRGETQYF. The CDR3, as DNA: TGTGCCTGGAGCCCGGCTTTCGGGAGGGGGGAGACCCAGTACTTC. Supplemented by reference TRBV30 and TRBJ2-5, the full variable domain reads SQTIHQWPATLVQPVGSPLSLECTVEGTSNPNLYWYRQAAGRGLQLLFYSVGIGQISSEVPQNLSASRPQDRQFILSSKKLLLSDSGFYLCAWSPAFGRGETQYFGPGTRLLVL.

The CDR3 is CASSRGLAGGTGDTQYF. DNA for the CDR3: TGTGCCAGCAGCCGGGGACTAGCGGGGGGAACGGGGGATACGCAGTATTTT. V gene TRBV5-4 combines with J gene TRBJ2-3, with 15 bases matching TRBD2. V dropped 4 bases and J dropped 6; count of bases not matched to a gene: 9. The CDR3 has 17 amino acids. The germline V gene has CDR1 SGHNT and CDR2 YYREEE (reference sequence).

This chain joins TRBV30 and TRBJ1-3; D is unresolved. Germline loops: CDR1 GTSNPN, CDR2 SVGIG (reference sequence). The CDR3 contains 15 residues. V was shortened by 1 base and J by 0 bases, with 10 bases between the two germline ends. Written as DNA, the CDR3 is TGTGCCTGGAGTGCGGACGCTAGCTCTGGAAACACCATATATTTT. Protein sequence: CAWSADASSGNTIYF. Using reference TRBV30 and TRBJ1-3 for the parts outside the CDR3, the full variable domain is SQTIHQWPATLVQPVGSPLSLECTVEGTSNPNLYWYRQAAGRGLQLLFYSVGIGQISSEVPQNLSASRPQDRQFILSSKKLLLSDSGFYLCAWSADASSGNTIYFGEGSWLTVV.

In DNA form, the CDR3 reads TGTGCCAGCAGCCTAACAGGGGGCGTCGGCTACACCTTC. It codes for CASSLTGGVGYTF. The rearrangement links TRBV27 to TRBJ1-2; 9 bases align to TRBD1. The CDR3 runs to 13 residues. CDR1 is MNHEY, CDR2 SMNVEV, per germline (reference sequence). The V segment lost 6 bases and the J segment 8 bases; nucleotides outside the gene matches: 7.

The chain has TRBV28 and TRBJ1-2; D not resolved. In germline, CDR1 is MDHEN, CDR2 SYDVKM. Trimming removed 6 bases at V and 7 bases at J, with 9 bases between. The CDR3 covers 11 residues. The CDR3 nucleotides read TGTGCCAGCAGAGACATATTTGGCTACACCTTC. Translation: CASRDIFGYTF.

There are a few counts of this clone. The CDR3: CASSLQGAGSEAFF. CDR3 DNA sequence: TGTGCCAGCAGCCTCCAGGGGGCTGGGTCTGAAGCTTTCTTT. The gene calls are TRBV14 and TRBJ1-1, with 8 positions matching TRBD1. CDR1 is SGHDN, CDR2 FVKESK, per germline. This CDR3 is built from 14 residues. V dropped 4 bases and J dropped 6; count of bases not matched to a gene: 7.

The chain links TRBV15 to TRBJ2-7, with D uncertain. The CDR3 is 14 amino acids. The germline gives CDR1 LNHNV, CDR2 YYDKDF (reference sequence). V was cut by 3 bases and J by 0 bases, with 9 bases left in between. In nucleotides, the CDR3 is TGTGCCACCAGCAGCACCCGGAGCTCCTACGAGCAGTACTTC. This sequence encodes CATSSTRSSYEQYF.

The chain recombines TRBV19 with TRBJ2-5, with 14 bases that match TRBD2. The CDR3 extends over 18 amino acids. Trimming took 4 bases from V and 4 from J; bases not matched to a gene: 11. Per the germline V gene, CDR1 is LNHDA and CDR2 is SQIVND (reference sequence). The CDR3 reads CASSRTRLAGGPRETQYF. The DNA of the CDR3 is TGTGCCAGTAGTAGGACGCGACTAGCGGGGGGGCCGAGAGAGACCCAGTACTTC.

The rearrangement links TRBV7-6 to TRBJ2-1; 9 positions agree with TRBD1. CDR1 SGHVS and CDR2 FNYEAQ come from the germline V gene. The CDR3 is made up of 17 amino acids. V was clipped by 5 bases and J by 7 bases; unmatched bases: 15. DNA for the CDR3: TGTGCCAGCAGCCATTTTTCCGGGACAGGGTTATCGAATGAGCAGTTCTTC. Residues: CASSHFSGTGLSNEQFF.

The J gene is TRBJ2-5, the V gene TRBV2, with 12 bases lining up with TRBD2. With V trimmed by 10 bases and J by 2 bases, 8 bases remained unmatched. Germline V gives CDR1 SNHLY, CDR2 FYNNEI. This CDR3 has 15 residues. CDR3 DNA sequence: TGTGCCATCTCGACTAGCGGGGGCCCACAAGAGACCCAGTACTTC. Translation: CAISTSGGPQETQYF.